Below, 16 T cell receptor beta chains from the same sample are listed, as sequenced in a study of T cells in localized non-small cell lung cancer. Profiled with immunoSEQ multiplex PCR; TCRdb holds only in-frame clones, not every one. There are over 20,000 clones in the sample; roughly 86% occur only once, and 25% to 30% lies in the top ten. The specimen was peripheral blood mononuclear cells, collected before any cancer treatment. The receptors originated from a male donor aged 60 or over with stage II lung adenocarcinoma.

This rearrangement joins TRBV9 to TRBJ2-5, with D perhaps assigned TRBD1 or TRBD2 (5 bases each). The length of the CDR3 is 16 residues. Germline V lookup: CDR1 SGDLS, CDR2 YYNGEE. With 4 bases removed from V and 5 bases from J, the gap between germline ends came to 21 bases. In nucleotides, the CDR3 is TGTGCCAGCAGCATAGGGACGGCCGTGTACAAGGAGACCCAGTACTTC. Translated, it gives CASSIGTAVYKETQYF.

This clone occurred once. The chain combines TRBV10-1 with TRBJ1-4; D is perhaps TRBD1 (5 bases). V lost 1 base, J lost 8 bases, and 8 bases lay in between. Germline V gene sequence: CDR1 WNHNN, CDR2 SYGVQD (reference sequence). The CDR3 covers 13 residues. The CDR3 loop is CASSELRGEKLFF. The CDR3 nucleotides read TGCGCCAGCAGTGAGTTGAGGGGCGAAAAACTGTTTTTT.

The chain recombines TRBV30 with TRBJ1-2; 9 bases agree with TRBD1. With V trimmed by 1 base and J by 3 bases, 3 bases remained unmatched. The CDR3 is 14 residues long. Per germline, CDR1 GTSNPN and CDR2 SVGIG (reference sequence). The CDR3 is CAWSGGTGYYGYTF. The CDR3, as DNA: TGTGCCTGGAGTGGTGGGACAGGGTACTATGGCTACACCTTC. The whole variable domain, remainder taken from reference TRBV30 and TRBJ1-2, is SQTIHQWPATLVQPVGSPLSLECTVEGTSNPNLYWYRQAAGRGLQLLFYSVGIGQISSEVPQNLSASRPQDRQFILSSKKLLLSDSGFYLCAWSGGTGYYGYTFGSGTRLTVV.

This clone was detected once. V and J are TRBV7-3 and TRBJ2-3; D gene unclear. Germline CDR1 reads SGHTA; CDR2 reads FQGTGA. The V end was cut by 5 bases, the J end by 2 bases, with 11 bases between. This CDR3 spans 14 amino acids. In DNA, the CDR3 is TGTGCCAGCAGCCCCGGGTCTCACACAGATACGCAGTATTTT. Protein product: CASSPGSHTDTQYF. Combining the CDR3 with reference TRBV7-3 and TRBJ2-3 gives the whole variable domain GAGVSQTPSNKVTEKGKYVELRCDPISGHTALYWYRQSLGQGPEFLIYFQGTGAADDSGLPNDRFFAVRPEGSVSTLKIQRTERGDSAVYLCASSPGSHTDTQYFGPGTRLTVL.

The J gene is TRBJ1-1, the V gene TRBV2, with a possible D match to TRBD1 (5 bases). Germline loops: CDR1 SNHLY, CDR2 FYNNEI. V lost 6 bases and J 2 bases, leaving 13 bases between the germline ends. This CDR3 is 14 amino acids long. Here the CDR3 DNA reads TGTGCCAGCAGGGGGGGACTTAGCAACACTGAAGCTTTCTTT. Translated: CASRGGLSNTEAFF.

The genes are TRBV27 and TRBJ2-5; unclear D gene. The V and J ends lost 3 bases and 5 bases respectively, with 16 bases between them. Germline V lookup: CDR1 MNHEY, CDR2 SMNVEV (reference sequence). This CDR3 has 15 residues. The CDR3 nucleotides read TGTGCCAGCAGTTTCTCGGCGGTGGGGTGGGAGACCCAGTACTTC. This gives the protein CASSFSAVGWETQYF.

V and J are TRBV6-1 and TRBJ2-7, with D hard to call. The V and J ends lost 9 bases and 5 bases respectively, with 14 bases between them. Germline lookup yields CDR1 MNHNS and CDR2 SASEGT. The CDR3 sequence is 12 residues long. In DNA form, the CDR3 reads TGTGCCAGTTTTAGCAACTTCCACGAGCAGTACTTC. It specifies CASFSNFHEQYF.

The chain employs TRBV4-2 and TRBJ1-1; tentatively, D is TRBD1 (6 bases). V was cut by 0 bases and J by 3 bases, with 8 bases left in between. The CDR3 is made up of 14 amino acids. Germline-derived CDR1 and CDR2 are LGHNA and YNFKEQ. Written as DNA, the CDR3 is TGTGCCAGCAGCCAAGACCGGACAGACACTGAAGCTTTCTTT. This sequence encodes CASSQDRTDTEAFF.

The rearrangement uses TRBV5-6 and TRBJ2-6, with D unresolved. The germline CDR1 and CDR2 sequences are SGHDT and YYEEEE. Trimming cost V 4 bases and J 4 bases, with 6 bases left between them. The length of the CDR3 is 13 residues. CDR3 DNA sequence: TGTGCCAGCAGCCGACAAGGGGCCAACGTCCTGACTTTC. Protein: CASSRQGANVLTF.

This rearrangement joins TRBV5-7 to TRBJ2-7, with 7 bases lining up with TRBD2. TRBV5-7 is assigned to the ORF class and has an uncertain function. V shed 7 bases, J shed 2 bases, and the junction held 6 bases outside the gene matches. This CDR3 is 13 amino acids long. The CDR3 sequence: CASREAPPYEQYF. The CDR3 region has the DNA TGTGCCAGCCGGGAGGCGCCCCCCTACGAGCAGTACTTC.

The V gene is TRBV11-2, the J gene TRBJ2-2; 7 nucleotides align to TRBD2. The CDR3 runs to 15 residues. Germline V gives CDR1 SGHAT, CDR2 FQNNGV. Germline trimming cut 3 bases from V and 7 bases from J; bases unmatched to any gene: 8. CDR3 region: CASSLGLITSGELFF. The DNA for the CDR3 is TGTGCCAGCAGCTTGGGACTAATTACGAGCGGGGAGCTGTTTTTT.

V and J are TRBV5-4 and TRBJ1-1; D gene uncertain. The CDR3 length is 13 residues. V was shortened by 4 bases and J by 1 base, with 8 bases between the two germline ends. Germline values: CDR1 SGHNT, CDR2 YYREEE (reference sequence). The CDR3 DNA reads TGTGCCAGCAGCGGCAACCAGAACACTGAAGCTTTCTTT. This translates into CASSGNQNTEAFF.

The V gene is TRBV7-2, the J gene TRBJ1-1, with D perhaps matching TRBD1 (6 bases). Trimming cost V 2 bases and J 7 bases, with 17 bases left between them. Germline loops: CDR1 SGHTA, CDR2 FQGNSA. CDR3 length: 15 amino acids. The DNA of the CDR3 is TGTGCCAGCAGCTTATCGAGGGCAGGGGCCCATGAAGCTTTCTTT. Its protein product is CASSLSRAGAHEAFF.

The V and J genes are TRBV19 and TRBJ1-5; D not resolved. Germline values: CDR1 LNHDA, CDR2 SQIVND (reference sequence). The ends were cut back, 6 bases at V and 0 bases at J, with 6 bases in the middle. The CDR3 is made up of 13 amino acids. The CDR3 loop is CASSPYSNQPQHF. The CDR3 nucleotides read TGTGCCAGTAGCCCTTATAGCAATCAGCCCCAGCATTTT.

CDR3 DNA: TGTGCCAGCAGCTTATCTGGACAGACCTACGAGCAGTACTTC. As protein: CASSLSGQTYEQYF. This chain joins TRBV5-5 and TRBJ2-7, with D possibly being TRBD1 (6 bases). Trimming took off 2 bases at V and 2 bases at J, with 11 bases between the two ends. CDR1 SGHKS and CDR2 YYEKEE come from the germline V gene (reference sequence). CDR3 length equals 14 residues.

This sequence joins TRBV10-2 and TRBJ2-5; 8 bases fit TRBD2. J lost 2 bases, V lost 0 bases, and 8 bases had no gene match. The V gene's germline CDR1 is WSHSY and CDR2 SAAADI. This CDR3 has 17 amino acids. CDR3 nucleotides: TGCGCCAGCAGTGAGTCGAGTCGGCAGCGGGGGCAAGAGACCCAGTACTTC. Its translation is CASSESSRQRGQETQYF.